The rows below give T cell receptor beta chains drawn from one sample of a study of cytotoxic CD8 clonotypes in ibrutinib-treated CLL. Some clones are missing from TCRdb's copy, which holds only in-frame ones; the method was immunoSEQ multiplex PCR. Of 90,000 to 95,000 clones in the sample, approximately 77% were seen once. Sequenced material: PBMCs, taken after 24 months of ibrutinib treatment. The receptors come from a human donor with chronic lymphocytic leukemia. The CDR3 runs from the conserved cysteine through the conserved F or W. Each record gives: J gene, V gene, clone size, D gene, CDR3 DNA, CDR3 protein. A D gene is named only where the DNA matches it firmly. Rows may omit the clone size; those that give it use once, few, many or a size class.

J gene: TRBJ1-5; V gene: TRBV27; clone size: few; D gene: TRBD1; CDR3 DNA: TGTGCCAGCAGTAGGGACAGGGTACAGCCCCAGCATTTT; CDR3 protein: CASSRDRVQPQHF
J gene: TRBJ2-1; V gene: TRBV11-2; clone size: .; D gene: .; CDR3 DNA: TGTGCCAGCAGCCCACCGGGGTGGGGATTCAATGAGCAGTTCTTC; CDR3 protein: CASSPPGWGFNEQFF
J gene: TRBJ2-2; V gene: TRBV10-2; clone size: .; D gene: TRBD2; CDR3 DNA: TGCGCCAGCAGGTATAGCGGGACACAGAACACCGGGGAGCTGTTTTTT; CDR3 protein: CASRYSGTQNTGELFF
J gene: TRBJ1-5; V gene: TRBV5-1; clone size: few; D gene: .; CDR3 DNA: TGCGCCAGCAGCTTAGAGGGAGGGAGTCAGCCCCAGCATTTT; CDR3 protein: CASSLEGGSQPQHF
J gene: TRBJ2-5; V gene: TRBV30; clone size: .; D gene: .; CDR3 DNA: TGTGCCTGGAGTGCTTCGAGGGGCCAGACCCAGTACTTC; CDR3 protein: CAWSASRGQTQYF
J gene: TRBJ1-1; V gene: TRBV21-1; clone size: .; D gene: .; CDR3 DNA: TGTGCCATCTTGACGGAGAACACTGAAGCTTTCTTT; CDR3 protein: CAILTENTEAFF
J gene: TRBJ2-1; V gene: TRBV10-1; clone size: once; D gene: TRBD2; CDR3 DNA: TGCGCCAGCAGTGAGTCCGCTAGCGGCTCCTACAATGAGCAGTTCTTC; CDR3 protein: CASSESASGSYNEQFF
J gene: TRBJ2-1; V gene: TRBV2; clone size: few; D gene: TRBD2; CDR3 DNA: TGTGCCAGCAGCCGGGGGACTAGCGGGATAAATGAGCAGTTCTTC; CDR3 protein: CASSRGTSGINEQFF
J gene: TRBJ2-3; V gene: TRBV29-1; clone size: few; D gene: .; CDR3 DNA: TGCAGCGTTGATTGGGGGTCGGGCACAGATACGCAGTATTTT; CDR3 protein: CSVDWGSGTDTQYF
J gene: TRBJ1-2; V gene: TRBV10-3; clone size: .; D gene: .; CDR3 DNA: TGTGCCATCAGTGAGTCGACACAGGGCAAATATGGCTACACCTTC; CDR3 protein: CAISESTQGKYGYTF
J gene: TRBJ2-7; V gene: TRBV11-2; clone size: .; D gene: TRBD1; CDR3 DNA: TGTGCCAGCAGCTCCGACGTCCCGGGACAGGGATTGAGCTCCTACGAGCAGTACTTC; CDR3 protein: CASSSDVPGQGLSSYEQYF
J gene: TRBJ2-5; V gene: TRBV5-1; clone size: .; D gene: .; CDR3 DNA: TGCGCCAGCAGCTCCCGCGGTGAAGAGACCCAGTACTTC; CDR3 protein: CASSSRGEETQYF
J gene: TRBJ1-4; V gene: TRBV19; clone size: .; D gene: .; CDR3 DNA: TGTGCCAGTAGTAAGCGACAGGCCCGGGCTAATGAAAAACTGTTTTTT; CDR3 protein: CASSKRQARANEKLFF
J gene: TRBJ2-7; V gene: TRBV9; clone size: .; D gene: .; CDR3 DNA: TGTGCCAGCAGCGTCCTGTCCCGGACCCGATCCTACGAGCAGTACTTC; CDR3 protein: CASSVLSRTRSYEQYF
J gene: TRBJ1-5; V gene: TRBV10-3; clone size: .; D gene: .; CDR3 DNA: TGTGCCATCAGTGAGTCTGGGGGTATGCAGCCCCAGCATTTT; CDR3 protein: CAISESGGMQPQHF
J gene: TRBJ1-4; V gene: TRBV11-3; clone size: .; D gene: TRBD1; CDR3 DNA: TGTGCCAGCAGCTTAGTGGACAGGCCGGGACCTGAAAAACTGTTTTTT; CDR3 protein: CASSLVDRPGPEKLFF
J gene: TRBJ1-5; V gene: TRBV9; clone size: few; D gene: .; CDR3 DNA: TGTGCCAGCAGCGTAGGAGGGGCGAATCAGCCCCAGCATTTT; CDR3 protein: CASSVGGANQPQHF
J gene: TRBJ1-2; V gene: TRBV7-9; clone size: few; D gene: TRBD1; CDR3 DNA: TGTGCCAGCACCCCACCCCGGGACAGGGACTATGGCTACACCTTC; CDR3 protein: CASTPPRDRDYGYTF
J gene: TRBJ2-2; V gene: TRBV5-1; clone size: .; D gene: TRBD1; CDR3 DNA: TGCGCCAGCAGCTTGGTCACAGGGGGCACCGGGGAGCTGTTTTTT; CDR3 protein: CASSLVTGGTGELFF
J gene: TRBJ2-5; V gene: TRBV29-1; clone size: many; D gene: .; CDR3 DNA: TGCAGCGTTGAGTTCCGGTCCGGGGAGACCCAGTACTTC; CDR3 protein: CSVEFRSGETQYF
J gene: TRBJ1-3; V gene: TRBV28; clone size: .; D gene: .; CDR3 DNA: TGTGCCAGCAGTCTTCGGGACGGATTCTCTGGAAACACCATATATTTT; CDR3 protein: CASSLRDGFSGNTIYF
J gene: TRBJ2-1; V gene: TRBV7-6; clone size: .; D gene: .; CDR3 DNA: TGTGCCAGCAGCCCGTCCCCAAACCACAATGAGCAGTTCTTC; CDR3 protein: CASSPSPNHNEQFF
J gene: TRBJ1-5; V gene: TRBV13; clone size: .; D gene: .; CDR3 DNA: TGTGCCAGCAGCTTAAGGGCAGGGAAGAGCAATCAGCCCCAGCATTTT; CDR3 protein: CASSLRAGKSNQPQHF
J gene: TRBJ1-5; V gene: TRBV25-1; clone size: .; D gene: .; CDR3 DNA: TGTGCCAGCAGTGACCTTCGTAGGTGCATACAGGGACTACGGCCCCAGCATTTT; CDR3 protein: CASSDLRRCIQGLRPQHF
J gene: TRBJ1-2; V gene: TRBV20-1; clone size: .; D gene: .; CDR3 DNA: TGCAGTGCTAGAAACTATGGCTACACCTTC; CDR3 protein: CSARNYGYTF
J gene: TRBJ1-2; V gene: TRBV30; clone size: .; D gene: .; CDR3 DNA: .; CDR3 protein: CAWSVGRGSAF
J gene: TRBJ2-1; V gene: TRBV27; clone size: .; D gene: TRBD2; CDR3 DNA: TGTGCCAGCAGAAAGGTTGGGACTAGCGGGAGGGCTTACAATGAGCAGTTCTTC; CDR3 protein: CASRKVGTSGRAYNEQFF
J gene: TRBJ2-2; V gene: TRBV5-1; clone size: once; D gene: .; CDR3 DNA: TGCGCCAGCAGCTTAGCGGGTGACACCGGGGAGCTGTTTTTT; CDR3 protein: CASSLAGDTGELFF
J gene: TRBJ2-1; V gene: TRBV30; clone size: .; D gene: TRBD1; CDR3 DNA: TGTGCCTGGAGTGTACGTAACAGGGGTTACAATGAGCAGTTCTTC; CDR3 protein: CAWSVRNRGYNEQFF
J gene: TRBJ1-4; V gene: TRBV10-1; clone size: .; D gene: .; CDR3 DNA: TGCGCCAGCAGTGACGGAGGGTTAAGTGAAAAACTGTTTTTT; CDR3 protein: CASSDGGLSEKLFF
J gene: TRBJ2-1; V gene: TRBV4-1; clone size: .; D gene: TRBD1; CDR3 DNA: TGCGCCAGCAGCCAACAAAGGGACGGGACAGTTGAAAGCTCCTACAATGAGCAGTTCTTC; CDR3 protein: CASSQQRDGTVESSYNEQFF
J gene: TRBJ1-2; V gene: TRBV7-2; clone size: .; D gene: .; CDR3 DNA: TGTGCCACCTCCGGGGATAAGAACTATGGCTACACCTTC; CDR3 protein: CATSGDKNYGYTF
J gene: TRBJ2-2; V gene: TRBV27; clone size: .; D gene: TRBD2; CDR3 DNA: TGTGCCAGCAGTACTTCCGGGACTATCATCGGCGGGGAGCTGTTTTTT; CDR3 protein: CASSTSGTIIGGELFF
J gene: TRBJ2-3; V gene: TRBV5-1; clone size: once; D gene: TRBD2; CDR3 DNA: TGCGCCAGCAGCTTGAACCTAGCGGGGGGGACAGATACGCAGTATTTT; CDR3 protein: CASSLNLAGGTDTQYF
J gene: TRBJ1-1; V gene: TRBV7-3; clone size: .; D gene: .; CDR3 DNA: TGTGCCAGCAGCAGAGGGGGGACGGGAATGAACACTGAAGCTTTCTTT; CDR3 protein: CASSRGGTGMNTEAFF
J gene: TRBJ2-2; V gene: TRBV19; clone size: once; D gene: .; CDR3 DNA: TGTGCCAGTAGTACCCTCCTTCGGGAGTTGGGGGTAGGCACCGGGGAGCTGTTTTTT; CDR3 protein: CASSTLLRELGVGTGELFF
J gene: TRBJ1-5; V gene: TRBV6-6; clone size: .; D gene: TRBD1; CDR3 DNA: TGTGCCAGCAGCCAAACAGGACAGGGCCTCCATCAGCCCCAGCATTTT; CDR3 protein: CASSQTGQGLHQPQHF
J gene: TRBJ1-6; V gene: TRBV5-1; clone size: .; D gene: .; CDR3 DNA: TGCGCCAGCAGCCATAGCGCTGGCAGGGGACTACTGGGTTCACCCCTCCACTTT; CDR3 protein: CASSHSAGRGLLGSPLHF
J gene: TRBJ2-5; V gene: TRBV2; clone size: .; D gene: .; CDR3 DNA: TGTGCCAGCAGCAAGGGACTCAAGAATACCCAGTACTTC; CDR3 protein: CASSKGLKNTQYF
J gene: TRBJ2-5; V gene: TRBV15; clone size: .; D gene: .; CDR3 DNA: TGTGCCACCAGCAGAGGGGTTGTCCAAGAGACCCAGTACTTC; CDR3 protein: CATSRGVVQETQYF
J gene: TRBJ2-5; V gene: TRBV5-6; clone size: .; D gene: .; CDR3 DNA: TGTGCCAGCAGCTTGCTAACGGAAGGAGAGACCCAGTACTTC; CDR3 protein: CASSLLTEGETQYF
J gene: TRBJ1-1; V gene: TRBV28; clone size: .; D gene: .; CDR3 DNA: TGTGCCAGCAGACCACAGCGGGGGCGAGGGACTGAAGCTTTCTTT; CDR3 protein: CASRPQRGRGTEAFF
J gene: TRBJ2-1; V gene: TRBV10-1; clone size: .; D gene: .; CDR3 DNA: TGCGCCAGCAGTGGGCACCACGATGCGCAGTTCTTC; CDR3 protein: CASSGHHDAQFF
J gene: TRBJ2-3; V gene: TRBV6-1; clone size: once; D gene: .; CDR3 DNA: TGTGCCAGCAGGGAAGGTATGGGGATTAGAGCAGATACGCAGTATTTT; CDR3 protein: CASREGMGIRADTQYF
J gene: TRBJ2-7; V gene: TRBV9; clone size: once; D gene: TRBD1; CDR3 DNA: TGTGCCAGCAGCGTAGCAACAGGGGGCCCCTCCTACGAGCAGTACTTC; CDR3 protein: CASSVATGGPSYEQYF
J gene: TRBJ1-3; V gene: TRBV11-2; clone size: .; D gene: TRBD1; CDR3 DNA: TGTGCCAGCAGCTTAGGGGGACAGGGAGGAAACACCATATATTTT; CDR3 protein: CASSLGGQGGNTIYF
J gene: TRBJ2-5; V gene: TRBV6-1; clone size: many; D gene: .; CDR3 DNA: TGTGCCAGCAGTGGGACCGCTCAAGAGACCCAGTACTTC; CDR3 protein: CASSGTAQETQYF
J gene: TRBJ2-3; V gene: TRBV11-1; clone size: .; D gene: TRBD2; CDR3 DNA: TGTGCCAGAAAAGCGGGGAAGGCAGATACGCAGTATTTT; CDR3 protein: CARKAGKADTQYF
J gene: TRBJ1-5; V gene: TRBV18; clone size: .; D gene: TRBD1; CDR3 DNA: TGTGCCAGCTCACCGGGACAGAATAGCAATCAGCCCCAGCATTTT; CDR3 protein: CASSPGQNSNQPQHF
J gene: TRBJ2-7; V gene: TRBV5-1; clone size: .; D gene: .; CDR3 DNA: TGCGCCAGCAGCTTGGGGCAGGTCTACGAGCAGTACTTC; CDR3 protein: CASSLGQVYEQYF
J gene: TRBJ2-1; V gene: TRBV2; clone size: .; D gene: TRBD2; CDR3 DNA: TGTGCCAGCAGTGAATACTTACTAGCGGATACCTACAATGAGCAGTTCTTC; CDR3 protein: CASSEYLLADTYNEQFF
J gene: TRBJ2-1; V gene: TRBV27; clone size: .; D gene: TRBD2; CDR3 DNA: TGTGCCAGCAGTTTAGGCGGGAGAACAGGCAATGAGCAGTTCTTC; CDR3 protein: CASSLGGRTGNEQFF
J gene: TRBJ2-7; V gene: TRBV5-5; clone size: .; D gene: .; CDR3 DNA: TGTGCCAGCAGCTTGACAGCCACCTCCTACGAGCAGTACTTC; CDR3 protein: CASSLTATSYEQYF
J gene: TRBJ2-5; V gene: TRBV15; clone size: few; D gene: .; CDR3 DNA: TGTGCCACCAGCAGAGATCCAGGCAGGCAAACCCAAGAGACCCAGTACTTC; CDR3 protein: CATSRDPGRQTQETQYF
J gene: TRBJ1-2; V gene: TRBV7-3; clone size: .; D gene: TRBD1; CDR3 DNA: TGTGCCAGCAGCTCCGGACAGGGGGCAGGTGGCTACACCTTC; CDR3 protein: CASSSGQGAGGYTF